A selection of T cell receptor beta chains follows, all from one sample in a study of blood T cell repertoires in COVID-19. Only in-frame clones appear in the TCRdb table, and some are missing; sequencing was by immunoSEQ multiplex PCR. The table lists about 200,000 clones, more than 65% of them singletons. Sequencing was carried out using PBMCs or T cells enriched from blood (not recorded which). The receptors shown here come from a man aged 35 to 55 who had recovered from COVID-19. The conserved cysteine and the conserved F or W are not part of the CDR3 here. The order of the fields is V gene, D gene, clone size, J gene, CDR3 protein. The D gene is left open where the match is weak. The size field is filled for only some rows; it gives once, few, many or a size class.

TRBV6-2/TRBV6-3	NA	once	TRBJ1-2	ASSYEGGVPDLYGYT
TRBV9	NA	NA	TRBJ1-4	ASSVERGINEKLF
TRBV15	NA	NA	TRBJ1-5	ATSMRDFKETGSNQPQH
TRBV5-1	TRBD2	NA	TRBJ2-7	ASSFIAGGSYEQY
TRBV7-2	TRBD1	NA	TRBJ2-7	ASRGGPGQGPYEQY
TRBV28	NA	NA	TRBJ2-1	ASSYTSSYNEQF
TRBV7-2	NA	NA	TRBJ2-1	ASSLPGLLLYNEQF
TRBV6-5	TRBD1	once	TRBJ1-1	ASSLQGVGTEAF
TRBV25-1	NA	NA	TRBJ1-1	ASSAGRNTEAF
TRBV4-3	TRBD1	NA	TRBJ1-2	ASSRGLDRFYGYT
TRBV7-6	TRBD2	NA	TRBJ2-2	ASRRTSGGTGELF
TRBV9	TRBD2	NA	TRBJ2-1	ASSRRGTSGRNEQF
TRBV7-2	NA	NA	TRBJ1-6	ASSLMGAVVSPLH
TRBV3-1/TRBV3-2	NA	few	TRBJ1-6	ASSGSDSLVSAPLH
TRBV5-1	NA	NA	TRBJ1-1	ASSLAAQGATEAF
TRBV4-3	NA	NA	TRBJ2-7	ASSQDLRTTNEQY